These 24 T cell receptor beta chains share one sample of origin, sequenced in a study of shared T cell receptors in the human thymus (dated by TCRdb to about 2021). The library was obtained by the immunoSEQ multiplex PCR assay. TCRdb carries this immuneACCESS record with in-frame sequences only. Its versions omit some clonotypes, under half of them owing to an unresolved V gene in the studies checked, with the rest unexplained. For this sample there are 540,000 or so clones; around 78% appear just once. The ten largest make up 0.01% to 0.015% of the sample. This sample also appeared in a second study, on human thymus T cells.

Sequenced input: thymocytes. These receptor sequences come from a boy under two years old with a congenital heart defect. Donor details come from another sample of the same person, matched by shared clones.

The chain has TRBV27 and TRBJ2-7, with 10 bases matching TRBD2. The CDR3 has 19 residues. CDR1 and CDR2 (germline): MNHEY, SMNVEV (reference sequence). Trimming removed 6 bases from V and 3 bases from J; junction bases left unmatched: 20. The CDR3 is CASSGGGTSALPEVYEQYF. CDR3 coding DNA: TGTGCCAGCAGCGGAGGAGGGACTAGCGCTCTACCGGAGGTCTACGAGCAGTACTTC.

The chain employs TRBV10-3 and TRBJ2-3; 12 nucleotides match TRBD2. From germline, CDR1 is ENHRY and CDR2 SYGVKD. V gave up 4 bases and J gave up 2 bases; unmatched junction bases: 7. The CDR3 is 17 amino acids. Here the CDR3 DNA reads TGTGCCATCAGTGGTCAGACTAGCGGGAGCGCCACAGATACGCAGTATTTT. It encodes CAISGQTSGSATDTQYF.

As DNA, the CDR3 is TGCGCCAGCAGCCAATCCACCTTCGGGACTACCATATGGGACAATGAGCAGTTCTTC. Amino acid sequence: CASSQSTFGTTIWDNEQFF. The V gene is TRBV4-1, the J gene TRBJ2-1, with 7 bases identical to TRBD2. This CDR3 contains 19 residues. In germline, CDR1 is MGHRA, CDR2 YSYEKL. V was pared by 2 bases and J by 5 bases, with 18 bases of the junction left unmatched.

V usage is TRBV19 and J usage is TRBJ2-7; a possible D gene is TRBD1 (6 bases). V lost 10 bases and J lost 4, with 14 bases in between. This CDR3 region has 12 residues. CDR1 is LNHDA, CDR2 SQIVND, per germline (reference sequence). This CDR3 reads CATSRDTYEQYF. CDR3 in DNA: TGTGCCACTTCCCGGGACACTTACGAGCAGTACTTC.

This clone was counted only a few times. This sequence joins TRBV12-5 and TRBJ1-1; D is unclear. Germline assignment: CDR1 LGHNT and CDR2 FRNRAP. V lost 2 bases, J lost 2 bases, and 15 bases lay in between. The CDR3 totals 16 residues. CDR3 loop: CASGLWKLGFNTEAFF. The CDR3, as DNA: TGTGCTAGTGGTTTGTGGAAATTGGGCTTTAACACTGAAGCTTTCTTT.

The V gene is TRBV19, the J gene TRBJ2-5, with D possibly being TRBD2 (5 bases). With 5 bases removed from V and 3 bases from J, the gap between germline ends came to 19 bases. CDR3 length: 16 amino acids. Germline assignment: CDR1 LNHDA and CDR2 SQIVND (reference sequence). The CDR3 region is CASSVDEGSHEETQYF. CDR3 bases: TGTGCCAGTAGTGTGGATGAAGGGAGTCATGAAGAGACCCAGTACTTC. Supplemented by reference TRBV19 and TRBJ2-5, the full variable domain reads DGGITQSPKYLFRKEGQNVTLSCEQNLNHDAMYWYRQDPGQGLRLIYYSQIVNDFQKGDIAEGYSVSREKKESFPLTVTSAQKNPTAFYLCASSVDEGSHEETQYFGPGTRLLVL.

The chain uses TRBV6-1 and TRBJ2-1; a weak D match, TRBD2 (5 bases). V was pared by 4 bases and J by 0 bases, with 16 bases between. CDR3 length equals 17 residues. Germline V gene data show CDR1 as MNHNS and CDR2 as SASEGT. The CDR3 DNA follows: TGTGCCAGCAGTGTCGCTAGATATGGGAGCTCCTACAATGAGCAGTTCTTC. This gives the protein CASSVARYGSSYNEQFF.

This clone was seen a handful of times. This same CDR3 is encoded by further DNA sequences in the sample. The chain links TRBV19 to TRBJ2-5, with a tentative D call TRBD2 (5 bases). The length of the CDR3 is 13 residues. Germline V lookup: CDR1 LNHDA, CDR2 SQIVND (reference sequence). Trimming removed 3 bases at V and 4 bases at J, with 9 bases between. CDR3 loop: CASSIEGGETQYF. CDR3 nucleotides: TGTGCCAGTAGTATCGAGGGTGGAGAGACCCAGTACTTC.

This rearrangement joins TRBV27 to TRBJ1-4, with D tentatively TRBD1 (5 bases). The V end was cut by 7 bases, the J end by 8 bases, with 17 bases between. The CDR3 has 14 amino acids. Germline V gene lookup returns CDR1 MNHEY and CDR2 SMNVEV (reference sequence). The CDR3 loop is CASNSAAGGEKLFF. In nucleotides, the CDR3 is TGTGCCAGCAATTCCGCAGCGGGGGGAGAAAAACTGTTTTTT.

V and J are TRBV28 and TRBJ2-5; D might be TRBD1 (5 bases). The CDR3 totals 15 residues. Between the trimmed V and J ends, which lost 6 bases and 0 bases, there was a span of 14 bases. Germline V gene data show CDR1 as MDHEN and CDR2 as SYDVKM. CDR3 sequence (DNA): TGTGCCAGCAGCCCCTCATGCAGGGACCAAGAGACCCAGTACTTC. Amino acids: CASSPSCRDQETQYF. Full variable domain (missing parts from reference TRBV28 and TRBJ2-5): DVKVTQSSRYLVKRTGEKVFLECVQDMDHENMFWYRQDPGLGLRLIYFSYDVKMKEKGDIPEGYSVSREKKERFSLILESASTNQTSMYLCASSPSCRDQETQYFGPGTRLLVL.

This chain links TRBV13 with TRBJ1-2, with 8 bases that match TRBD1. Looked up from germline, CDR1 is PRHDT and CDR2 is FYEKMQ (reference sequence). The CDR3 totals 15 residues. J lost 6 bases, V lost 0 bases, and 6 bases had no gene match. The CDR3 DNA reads TGTGCCAGCAGCTTAGGCCTCAGGGGGCAGGATGGCTACACCTTC. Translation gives CASSLGLRGQDGYTF.

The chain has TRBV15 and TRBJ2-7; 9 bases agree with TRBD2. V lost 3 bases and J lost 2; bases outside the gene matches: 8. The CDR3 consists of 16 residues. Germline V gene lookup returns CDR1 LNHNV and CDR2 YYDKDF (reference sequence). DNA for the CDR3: TGTGCCACCAGCAGTGGAAGGCTAGCGGGAACCTACGAGCAGTACTTC. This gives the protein CATSSGRLAGTYEQYF.

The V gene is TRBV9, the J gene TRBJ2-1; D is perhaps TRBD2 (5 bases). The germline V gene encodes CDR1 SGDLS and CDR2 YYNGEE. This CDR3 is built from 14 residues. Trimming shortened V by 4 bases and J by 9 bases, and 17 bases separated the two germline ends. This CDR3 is CASSPRSGAIEQFF. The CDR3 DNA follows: TGTGCCAGCAGCCCCCGGAGCGGAGCAATTGAGCAGTTCTTC.

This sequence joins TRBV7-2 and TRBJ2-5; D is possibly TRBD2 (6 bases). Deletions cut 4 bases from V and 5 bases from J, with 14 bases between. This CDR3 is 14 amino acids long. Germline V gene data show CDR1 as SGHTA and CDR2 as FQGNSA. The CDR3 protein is CASSSAGGWETQYF. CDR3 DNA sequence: TGTGCCAGCAGCTCCGCCGGGGGTTGGGAGACCCAGTACTTC.

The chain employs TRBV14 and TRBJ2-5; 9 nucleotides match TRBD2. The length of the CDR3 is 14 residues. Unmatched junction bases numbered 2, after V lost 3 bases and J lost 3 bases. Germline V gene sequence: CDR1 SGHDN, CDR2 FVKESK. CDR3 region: CASSHSGREETQYF. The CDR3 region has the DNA TGTGCCAGCAGCCATAGCGGGAGAGAAGAGACCCAGTACTTC.

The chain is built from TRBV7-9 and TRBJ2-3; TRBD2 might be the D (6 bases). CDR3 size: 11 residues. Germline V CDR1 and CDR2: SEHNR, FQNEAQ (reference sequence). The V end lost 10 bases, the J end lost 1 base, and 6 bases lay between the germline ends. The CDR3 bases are TGTGCCACTAGCGGCACAGATACGCAGTATTTT. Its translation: CATSGTDTQYF.

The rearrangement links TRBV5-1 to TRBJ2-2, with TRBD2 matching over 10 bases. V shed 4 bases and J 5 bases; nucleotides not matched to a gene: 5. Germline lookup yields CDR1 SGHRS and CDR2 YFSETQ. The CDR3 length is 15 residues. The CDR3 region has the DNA TGCGCCAGCAGCCTAGCGGGAGCGGGGACCGGGGAGCTGTTTTTT. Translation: CASSLAGAGTGELFF.

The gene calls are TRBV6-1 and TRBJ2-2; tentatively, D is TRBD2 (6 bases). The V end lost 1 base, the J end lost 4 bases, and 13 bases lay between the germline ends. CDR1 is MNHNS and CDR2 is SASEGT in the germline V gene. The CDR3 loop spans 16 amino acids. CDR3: CASSEDAGLGTGELFF. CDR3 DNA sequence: TGTGCCAGCAGTGAAGATGCGGGATTAGGCACCGGGGAGCTGTTTTTT.

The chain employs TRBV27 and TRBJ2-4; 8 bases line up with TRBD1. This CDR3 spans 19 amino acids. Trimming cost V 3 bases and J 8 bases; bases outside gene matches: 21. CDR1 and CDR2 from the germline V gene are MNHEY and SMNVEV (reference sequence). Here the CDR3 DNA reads TGTGCCAGCAGTTTCTTCACAAAATTACAGACAGGGGTTTCGCACATTCAGTACTTC. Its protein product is CASSFFTKLQTGVSHIQYF.

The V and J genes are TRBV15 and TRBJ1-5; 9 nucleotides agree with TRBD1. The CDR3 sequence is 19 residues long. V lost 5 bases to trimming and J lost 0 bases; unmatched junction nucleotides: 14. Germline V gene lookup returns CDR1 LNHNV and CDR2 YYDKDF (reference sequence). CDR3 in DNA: TGTGCCACCAGCCGACACCCGGGACAGGGAAACCTTAGCAATCAGCCCCAGCATTTT. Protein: CATSRHPGQGNLSNQPQHF.

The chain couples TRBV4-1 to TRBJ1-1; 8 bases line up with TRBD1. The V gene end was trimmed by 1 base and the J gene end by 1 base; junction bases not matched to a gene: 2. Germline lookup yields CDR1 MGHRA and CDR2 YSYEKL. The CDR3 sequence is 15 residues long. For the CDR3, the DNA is TGCGCCAGCAGCCAAGGACAGGGGAAGAACACTGAAGCTTTCTTT. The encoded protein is CASSQGQGKNTEAFF.

CDR3 in amino acids: CPPGELFF. The CDR3 bases are TGTCCTCCCGGGGAGCTGTTTTTT. The chain combines TRBV10-3 with TRBJ2-2, with no clear D. Germline V gene sequence: CDR1 ENHRY, CDR2 SYGVKD. The CDR3 consists of 8 residues.

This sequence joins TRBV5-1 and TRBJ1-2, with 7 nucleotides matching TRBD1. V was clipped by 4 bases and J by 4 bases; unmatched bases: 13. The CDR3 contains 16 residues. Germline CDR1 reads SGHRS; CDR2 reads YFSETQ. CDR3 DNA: TGCGCCAGCAGCCTGGGGAAACGACAGGGAAGCTATGGCTACACCTTC. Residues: CASSLGKRQGSYGYTF.

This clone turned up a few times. The CDR3 bases are TGTGCCAGTAGTACCTCCTCTTGGGGGGGAAAAACACTCGGCCAGCCCCAGCATTTT. It specifies CASSTSSWGGKTLGQPQHF. This sequence joins TRBV19 and TRBJ1-5; weak D call: TRBD1 (5 bases). CDR3 size: 19 residues. Germline CDR1 reads LNHDA; CDR2 reads SQIVND (reference sequence). Trimming removed 4 bases from V and 7 bases from J, with 29 bases in between.